This record covers a single TCR beta chain. V dropped 2 bases and J dropped 8; count of bases not matched to a gene: 4. The CDR3 is 14 residues long. Germline V CDR1 and CDR2: SGHTS, YDEGEE. The sample originates from a study of blood T cell repertoires in COVID-19. Study at large: COVID-19 samples collected from the United States, Italy and Spain covered acute and convalescent phases.

Per the study methods: Reference gene primer amplification gave estimated nucleated cell counts. Data came from immunoSEQ multiplex PCR; TCRdb stores just in-frame clones and leaves some out. V and J calls and clone size come straight from that table; D and trimming were deduced from the DNA. The sample consists of about 170,000 clones, approximately 92% of them appearing once. The TCR was taken from a woman between 45 and 60 years old with acute or convalescent COVID-19. Sequenced: peripheral blood. The V and J genes are TRBV5-8 and TRBJ1-6, with 7 bases matching TRBD1. CDR3 DNA sequence: TGTGCCAGCAGCTTCCGACAGGGTTATTCACCCCTCCACTTT. Its protein product is CASSFRQGYSPLHF. Filled out from reference TRBV5-8 and TRBJ1-6, the complete variable domain reads EAGVTQSPTHLIKTRGQQATLRCSPISGHTSVYWYQQALGLGLQFLLWYDEGEERNRGNFPPRFSGRQFPNYSSELNVNALELEDSALYLCASSFRQGYSPLHFGNGTRLTVT.